Listed here are 4 T cell receptor beta chains from one sample, sequenced in a study of shared clonotypes between healthy human individuals. Assay used: immunoSEQ multiplex PCR; TCRdb lists only in-frame clones, some missing. The sample holds about 560,000 clones, roughly four fifths seen once. Sequenced input: PBMCs. These TCRs come from a woman aged 40 to 50 in good health. Some clones in this sample may be carry-over from other donors' samples.

This clone turned up a few times. The chain recombines TRBV29-1 with TRBJ1-1; D may be TRBD1 (6 bases). CDR1 SQVTM and CDR2 ANQGSEA come from the germline V gene. Trimming removed 2 bases from V and 11 bases from J, with 15 bases in between. The CDR3 runs 12 residues. The CDR3 sequence is CSVERAGEVAFF. The CDR3 bases are TGCAGCGTTGAACGGGCAGGGGAAGTTGCTTTCTTT.

The sample holds one count of this clone. The chain is built from TRBV27 and TRBJ2-1; no firm D call. The CDR3 is 14 amino acids. Germline lookup yields CDR1 MNHEY and CDR2 SMNVEV (reference sequence). Trimming took off 2 bases at V and 4 bases at J, with 9 bases between the two ends. The CDR3 spells CASSLGQPYNEQFF. CDR3 nucleotide sequence: TGTGCCAGCAGTTTAGGCCAACCTTACAATGAGCAGTTCTTC.

The chain recombines TRBV9 with TRBJ2-7; D ambiguous. Germline CDR1 reads SGDLS; CDR2 reads YYNGEE. The CDR3 length is 14 residues. Trimming stripped 0 bases from V and 6 bases from J, with 13 bases between. CDR3 loop: CASSVDRVMGEQYF. The CDR3 DNA reads as TGTGCCAGCAGCGTAGACCGGGTAATGGGCGAGCAGTACTTC.

At least ten counts were recorded for this clone. V gene TRBV5-4 combines with J gene TRBJ2-5, with TRBD2 matching 15 bases. The CDR3 totals 18 residues. J gave up 5 bases and V 4 bases, and 12 bases lay outside the gene matches. Germline V CDR1 and CDR2: SGHNT, YYREEE (reference sequence). CDR3: CASSDAGLAGGMRETQYF. The CDR3 bases are TGTGCCAGCAGCGATGCGGGACTAGCGGGGGGCATGAGGGAGACCCAGTACTTC.